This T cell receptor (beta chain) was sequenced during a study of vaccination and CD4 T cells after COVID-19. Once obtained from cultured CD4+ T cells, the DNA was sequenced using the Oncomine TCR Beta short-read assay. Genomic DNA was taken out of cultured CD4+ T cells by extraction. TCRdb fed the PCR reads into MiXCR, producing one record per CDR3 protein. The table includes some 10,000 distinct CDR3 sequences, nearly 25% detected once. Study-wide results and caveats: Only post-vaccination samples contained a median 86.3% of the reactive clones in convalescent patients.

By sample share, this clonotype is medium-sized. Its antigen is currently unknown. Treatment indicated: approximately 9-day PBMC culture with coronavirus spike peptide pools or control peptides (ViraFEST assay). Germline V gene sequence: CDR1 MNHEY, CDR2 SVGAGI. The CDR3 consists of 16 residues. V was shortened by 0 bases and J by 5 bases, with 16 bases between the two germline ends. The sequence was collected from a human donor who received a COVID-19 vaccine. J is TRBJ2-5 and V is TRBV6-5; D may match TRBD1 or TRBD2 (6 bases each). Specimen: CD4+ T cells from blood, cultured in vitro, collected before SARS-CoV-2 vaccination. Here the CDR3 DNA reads TGTGCCAGCAGTTACTCTGACAGGCGGGGCCGGGAGACCCAGTACTTC. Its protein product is CASSYSDRRGRETQYF.